Below, 14 T cell receptor beta chains from the same sample are listed, as sequenced in a study of blood T cell repertoires in COVID-19. Generated by immunoSEQ multiplex PCR, the TCRdb table keeps only in-frame clones and is missing some. This repertoire shows fewer than 30,000 clones, approximately 79% found once; its top ten account for 21%. Sequencing used peripheral blood. The origin of the receptors is a boy younger than 10 with active or convalescent COVID-19.

The J gene is TRBJ1-2, the V gene TRBV25-1, with TRBD1 matching over 7 bases. The trim removed 3 bases at V and 8 bases at J, leaving 6 bases unmatched. The CDR3 runs 13 residues. CDR1 is MGHDK, CDR2 SYGVNS, per germline. The CDR3 region has the DNA TGTGCCAGCAGTGATTGGACAGGCGAGGGCTACACCTTC. Its translation: CASSDWTGEGYTF.

The V call is TRBV28, the J call TRBJ1-6, with TRBD1 as a possible D gene (6 bases). Looked up from germline, CDR1 is MDHEN and CDR2 is SYDVKM. V gave up 7 bases and J gave up 4 bases, with 14 bases separating them. The CDR3 length is 15 residues. The CDR3 protein is CASTSRRGYNSPLHF. The CDR3 bases are TGTGCCAGCACATCTCGCAGGGGATATAATTCACCCCTCCACTTT.

The V gene is TRBV18, the J gene TRBJ1-4; no clear D. Germline CDR1 KGHSH, CDR2 LQKENI. The V end was cut by 2 bases, the J end by 7 bases, with 14 bases between. This CDR3 comprises 15 residues. The CDR3 loop reads CASSPSWGAIEKLFF. As DNA, the CDR3 is TGTGCCAGCTCACCATCGTGGGGAGCGATTGAAAAACTGTTTTTT.

This chain joins TRBV18 and TRBJ2-5; D is undetermined. Per the germline V gene, CDR1 is KGHSH and CDR2 is LQKENI. Trimming removed 2 bases from V and 1 base from J, with 5 bases in between. CDR3 size: 13 residues. The CDR3 DNA sequence: TGTGCCAGCTCACCAGGGCGCCAAGAGACCCAGTACTTC. Its translation: CASSPGRQETQYF.

J is TRBJ2-5 and V is TRBV13; 8 bases align to TRBD1. The ends lost 2 bases at V and 5 bases at J; junction bases unmatched: 7. Germline V CDR1 and CDR2: PRHDT, FYEKMQ (reference sequence). The CDR3 length is 15 residues. CDR3 sequence (DNA): TGTGCCAGCAGCTTAACCCAGGGGGCGCGGGAGACCCAGTACTTC. Amino acids: CASSLTQGARETQYF.

The chain employs TRBV4-3 and TRBJ2-7; tentatively, D is TRBD1 (5 bases). V gave up 0 bases and J gave up 0 bases, with 15 bases separating them. The CDR3 runs 17 residues. The germline gives CDR1 LGHNA, CDR2 YSLEER. The CDR3 nucleotides read TGCGCCAGCAGCCAAGAGACTCACCTGACAGACTCCTACGAGCAGTACTTC. As protein: CASSQETHLTDSYEQYF.

CDR3 residues: CASTKPGRGNTEAFF. CDR3 bases: TGTGCCAGCACCAAACCGGGCAGGGGGAACACTGAAGCTTTCTTT. The chain couples TRBV6-5 to TRBJ1-1; TRBD1 might be the D (6 bases). The CDR3 has 15 residues. V was trimmed by 7 bases and J by 1 base, leaving 16 bases between them. Germline V lookup: CDR1 MNHEY, CDR2 SVGAGI.

V gene TRBV15 combines with J gene TRBJ2-1, with 14 bases identical to TRBD2. V dropped 3 bases and J dropped 8; count of bases not matched to a gene: 6. CDR1 and CDR2 from the germline V gene are LNHNV and YYDKDF (reference sequence). The CDR3 is 16 amino acids. This CDR3 is CATSRGLAGAFDEQFF. DNA for the CDR3: TGTGCCACCAGCAGGGGACTAGCGGGAGCCTTTGATGAGCAGTTCTTC. Supplemented by reference TRBV15 and TRBJ2-1, the full variable domain reads DAMVIQNPRYQVTQFGKPVTLSCSQTLNHNVMYWYQQKSSQAPKLLFHYYDKDFNNEADTPDNFQSRRPNTSFCFLDIRSPGLGDTAMYLCATSRGLAGAFDEQFFGPGTRLTVL.

The chain joins TRBV9 to TRBJ2-2, with D unresolved. Germline V gene sequence: CDR1 SGDLS, CDR2 YYNGEE. The germline V and J ends were trimmed by 0 bases and 6 bases, with 6 bases remaining between them. This CDR3 is 13 amino acids long. The CDR3 sequence is CASSVGVAGELFF. The CDR3 bases are TGTGCCAGCAGCGTAGGAGTGGCCGGGGAGCTGTTTTTT.

The rearrangement links TRBV5-1 to TRBJ2-2, with 12 bases aligning to TRBD2. CDR3 length equals 16 residues. The germline V gene has CDR1 SGHRS and CDR2 YFSETQ. Trimming removed 2 bases from V and 8 bases from J; junction bases left unmatched: 7. CDR3 nucleotide sequence: TGCGCCAGCAGCTTTGCTAGCGGGAGGGCGACGGGGGAGCTGTTTTTT. Amino acid sequence: CASSFASGRATGELFF.

The chain couples TRBV9 to TRBJ2-1; no clear D gene. This CDR3 is built from 15 residues. CDR1 and CDR2 from the germline V gene are SGDLS and YYNGEE. V was cut by 1 base and J by 2 bases, with 10 bases left in between. The CDR3 loop reads CASSVSSAAYNEQFF. The DNA of the CDR3 is TGTGCCAGCAGCGTATCGAGCGCAGCCTACAATGAGCAGTTCTTC. Variable domain in full (rest from reference TRBV9 and TRBJ2-1): DSGVTQTPKHLITATGQRVTLRCSPRSGDLSVYWYQQSLDQGLQFLIQYYNGEERAKGNILERFSAQQFPDLHSELNLSSLELGDSALYFCASSVSSAAYNEQFFGPGTRLTVL.

The rearrangement links TRBV28 to TRBJ1-2, with D possibly being TRBD1 (5 bases). Germline-derived CDR1 and CDR2 are MDHEN and SYDVKM. Trimming took 8 bases from V and 5 from J, leaving 21 bases between them. The CDR3 length is 15 residues. This chain's CDR3 is CASAEVWRTNYGYTF. The CDR3 DNA reads TGTGCCAGCGCCGAGGTATGGCGGACAAATTATGGCTACACCTTC.

The rearrangement joins TRBV3-1 (or the pseudogene TRBV3-2) to TRBJ2-3; a possible D gene is TRBD2 (6 bases). The CDR3 is 16 residues long. Between the trimmed V and J ends, which lost 6 bases and 0 bases, there was a span of 16 bases. Looked up from germline, CDR1 is LGHDT and CDR2 is YNNKEL (reference sequence). The CDR3 coding sequence is TGTGCCAGCAGTCCTCGACTGAGCGGGAGCACAGATACGCAGTATTTT. Amino acid sequence: CASSPRLSGSTDTQYF.

This clone was observed a single time. CDR3 DNA sequence: TGTGCCAGCAGCCAAGATAGCGGGGGGGCCACAGATACGCAGTATTTT. Protein sequence: CASSQDSGGATDTQYF. The V call is TRBV3-1 (or the pseudogene TRBV3-2), the J call TRBJ2-3; 11 bases line up with TRBD2. The J segment lost 2 bases and the V segment lost 0 bases, leaving 1 base of the junction unmatched. The CDR3 contains 16 residues. Germline CDR1 is LGHDT and CDR2 is YNNKEL (reference sequence).